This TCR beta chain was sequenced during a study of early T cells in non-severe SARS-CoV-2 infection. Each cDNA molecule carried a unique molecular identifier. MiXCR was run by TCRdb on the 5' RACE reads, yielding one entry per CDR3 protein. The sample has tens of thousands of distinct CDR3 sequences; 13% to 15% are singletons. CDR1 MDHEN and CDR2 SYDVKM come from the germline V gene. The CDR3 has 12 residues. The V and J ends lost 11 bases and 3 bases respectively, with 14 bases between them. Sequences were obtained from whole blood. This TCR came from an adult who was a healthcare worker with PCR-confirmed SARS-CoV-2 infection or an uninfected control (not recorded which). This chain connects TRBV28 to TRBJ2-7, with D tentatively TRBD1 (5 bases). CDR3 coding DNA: TGTGCCGCCGCAGGGAACTTCTACGAGCAGTACTTC. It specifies CAAAGNFYEQYF. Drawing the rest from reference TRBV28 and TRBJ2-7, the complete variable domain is DVKVTQSSRYLVKRTGEKVFLECVQDMDHENMFWYRQDPGLGLRLIYFSYDVKMKEKGDIPEGYSVSREKKERFSLILESASTNQTSMYLCAAAGNFYEQYFGPGTRLTVT.